This TCR beta chain was documented in a study of long-term antiretroviral therapy in people with HIV. Survey-level resolution applied to immunoSEQ assay v3.0. Profiling relied on immunoSEQ multiplex PCR, and the TCRdb table lists in-frame clones only, not all of them. The data show about 17,000 clones, around 80% seen once. With 0 bases removed from V and 0 bases from J, the gap between germline ends came to 9 bases. The germline gives CDR1 LGHNA, CDR2 YSLEER. The CDR3 runs 15 residues. The TCR comes from a man between 18 and 35 years old with HIV. The sample in question was unsorted PBMCs, obtained 0.1 years after starting antiretroviral therapy. The V and J genes are TRBV4-3 and TRBJ2-7; TRBD1 or TRBD2 may be the D gene (5 bases each). CDR3 coding DNA: TGCGCCAGCAGCCAAGAACCCGGGGCCTCCTACGAGCAGTACTTC. Protein: CASSQEPGASYEQYF.